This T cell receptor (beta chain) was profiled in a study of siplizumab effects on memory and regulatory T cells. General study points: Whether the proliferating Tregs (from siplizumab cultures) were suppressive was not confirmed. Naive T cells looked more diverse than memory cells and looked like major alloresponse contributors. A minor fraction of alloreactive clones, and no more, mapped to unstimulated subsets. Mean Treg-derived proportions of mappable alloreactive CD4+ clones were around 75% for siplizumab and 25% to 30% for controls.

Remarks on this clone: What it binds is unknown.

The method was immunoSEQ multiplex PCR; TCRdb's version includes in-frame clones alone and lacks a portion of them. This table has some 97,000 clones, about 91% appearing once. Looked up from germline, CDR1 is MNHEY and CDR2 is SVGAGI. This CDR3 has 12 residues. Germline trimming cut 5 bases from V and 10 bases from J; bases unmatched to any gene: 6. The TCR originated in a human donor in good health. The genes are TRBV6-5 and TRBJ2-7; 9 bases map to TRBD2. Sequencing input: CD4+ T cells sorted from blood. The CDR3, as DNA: TGTGCCAGCAGTCCCCTAGCGGGGCGACAGTACTTC. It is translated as CASSPLAGRQYF.